Following are 20 T cell receptor beta chains from one sample sequenced in a study of blood T cell repertoires in COVID-19. The assay was immunoSEQ multiplex PCR, and TCRdb's table has in-frame clones only and misses some. The table records about 27,000 clones, 90% to 95% of them present only once. What was sequenced was peripheral blood. The source is a human donor with active COVID-19. The donor label of this sample is uncertain.

This clone was found once. This rearrangement joins TRBV2 to TRBJ2-2, with 8 bases lining up with TRBD1. With V trimmed by 1 base and J by 6 bases, 7 bases remained unmatched. This CDR3 has 16 amino acids. Germline values: CDR1 SNHLY, CDR2 FYNNEI. CDR3 region: CASSEGQGAIAGELFF. CDR3 sequence (DNA): TGTGCCAGCAGTGAAGGCCAGGGGGCGATCGCCGGGGAGCTGTTTTTT.

The rearrangement joins TRBV4-1 to TRBJ2-3; perhaps TRBD2 as D (5 bases). CDR1 MGHRA and CDR2 YSYEKL come from the germline V gene. V was pared by 0 bases and J by 1 base, with 14 bases between. The CDR3 totals 17 residues. The DNA of the CDR3 is TGCGCCAGCAGCCAAGAGTCCTACCGAGCGGGCACAGATACGCAGTATTTT. This gives the protein CASSQESYRAGTDTQYF.

The chain combines TRBV27 with TRBJ1-3; 9 nucleotides match TRBD1. V lost 7 bases, J lost 0 bases, and 16 bases stayed unmatched. Germline values: CDR1 MNHEY, CDR2 SMNVEV (reference sequence). CDR3 length: 19 amino acids. CDR3 nucleotides: TGTGCCAGCACCTTAGGGCCGACAGGGGGACGGTACTCTGGAAACACCATATATTTT. Translated, it gives CASTLGPTGGRYSGNTIYF.

The V gene is TRBV5-4, the J gene TRBJ1-2; 9 nucleotides align to TRBD1. The CDR3 loop spans 13 amino acids. With 3 bases clipped from V and 4 bases from J, the junction kept 1 base outside the gene matches. Germline CDR1 and CDR2: SGHNT and YYREEE (reference sequence). The CDR3 spells CASSSTGGYGYTF. In nucleotides, the CDR3 is TGTGCCAGCAGCTCGACAGGGGGCTATGGCTACACCTTC.

The chain is built from TRBV9 and TRBJ2-7; 10 nucleotides line up with TRBD2. Germline lookup yields CDR1 SGDLS and CDR2 YYNGEE. The CDR3 is made up of 16 amino acids. V lost 0 bases, J lost 1 base, and 4 bases stayed unmatched. CDR3 nucleotides: TGTGCCAGCAGCGTAGGATCTAGCGGGAGATCCTACGAGCAGTACTTC. Protein: CASSVGSSGRSYEQYF.

This chain uses TRBV27 with TRBJ1-1; possible D gene TRBD1, 5 bases. V was shortened by 4 bases and J by 3 bases, with 9 bases between the two germline ends. The CDR3 totals 13 residues. Looked up from germline, CDR1 is MNHEY and CDR2 is SMNVEV (reference sequence). CDR3 sequence reads: CASSWGGYTEAFF. The CDR3 coding sequence is TGTGCCAGCAGTTGGGGGGGTTACACTGAAGCTTTCTTT.

The V and J genes are TRBV7-6 and TRBJ2-2, with unresolved D. The CDR3 is 15 amino acids. Trimming took 1 base from V and 6 from J, leaving 12 bases between them. Germline V gives CDR1 SGHVS, CDR2 FNYEAQ. CDR3 sequence: CASSLVVRSSGELFF. The CDR3 DNA reads as TGTGCCAGCAGCTTAGTTGTAAGGAGTTCCGGGGAGCTGTTTTTT.

The chain carries TRBV3-1 (or the pseudogene TRBV3-2) and TRBJ1-6; D is uncertain. Germline V gene sequence: CDR1 LGHDT, CDR2 YNNKEL (reference sequence). V was trimmed by 1 base and J by 7 bases, leaving 11 bases between them. CDR3 size: 15 residues. This CDR3 is CASSQARGENSPLHF. CDR3 DNA: TGTGCCAGCAGCCAAGCCCGGGGAGAGAATTCACCCCTCCACTTT.

The chain employs TRBV28 and TRBJ1-3; TRBD1 aligns across 7 bases. The CDR3 loop spans 16 amino acids. Trimming took 2 bases from V and 0 from J; bases not matched to a gene: 4. Germline V CDR1 and CDR2: MDHEN, SYDVKM. CDR3 loop: CASSLTGVFSGNTIYF. Here the CDR3 DNA reads TGTGCCAGCAGTTTAACAGGGGTCTTCTCTGGAAACACCATATATTTT.

This clone has only one observation. The chain is built from TRBV7-2 and TRBJ2-7; 8 bases line up with TRBD1. This CDR3 is 15 amino acids long. CDR1 SGHTA and CDR2 FQGNSA come from the germline V gene. The ends lost 1 base at V and 3 bases at J; junction bases unmatched: 5. CDR3 DNA sequence: TGTGCCAGCAGCTTAGATATGGACAGGGTCTACGAGCAGTACTTC. It codes for CASSLDMDRVYEQYF.

This clone was seen more than once but under ten times. The CDR3: CASSVGTGWTDTQYF. CDR3 sequence (DNA): TGTGCCAGCAGCGTAGGGACAGGGTGGACAGATACGCAGTATTTT. The V gene is TRBV9, the J gene TRBJ2-3; the match to TRBD1 covers 8 bases. The V segment lost 0 bases and the J segment 3 bases; nucleotides outside the gene matches: 3. The CDR3 runs to 15 residues. Germline V CDR1 and CDR2: SGDLS, YYNGEE.

The chain has TRBV5-8 and TRBJ1-6, with D possibly matching TRBD1 (5 bases). The CDR3 covers 13 residues. Trimming removed 1 base at V and 9 bases at J, with 8 bases between. Germline CDR1 is SGHTS and CDR2 is YDEGEE. The DNA for the CDR3 is TGTGCCAGCAGCTTGAGGGGTGGTTCACCCCTCCACTTT. Protein sequence: CASSLRGGSPLHF.

The V and J genes are TRBV5-1 and TRBJ2-7; a possible D gene is TRBD1 (6 bases). V was shortened by 1 base and J by 1 base, with 9 bases between the two germline ends. CDR1 is SGHRS and CDR2 is YFSETQ in the germline V gene. CDR3 size: 14 residues. The CDR3 loop is CASSLSGDSYEQYF. The CDR3 coding sequence is TGCGCCAGCAGCTTGTCAGGGGATTCCTACGAGCAGTACTTC.

The V gene is TRBV27, the J gene TRBJ1-2; D is unclear. Trimming stripped 5 bases from V and 2 bases from J, with 6 bases between. The CDR3 runs 12 residues. Germline V CDR1 and CDR2: MNHEY, SMNVEV (reference sequence). CDR3 loop: CASSPGNYGYTF. The CDR3 nucleotides are TGTGCCAGCAGTCCAGGAAACTATGGCTACACCTTC.

The rearrangement links TRBV27 to TRBJ1-1; D not resolved. CDR3 length: 16 residues. In germline, CDR1 is MNHEY, CDR2 SMNVEV (reference sequence). The CDR3 nucleotides read TGTGCTACAACCCCTATCCCCCCAGGCCAGAACACTGAAGCTTTCTTT. It translates to CATTPIPPGQNTEAFF.

The V gene is TRBV28, the J gene TRBJ1-2; TRBD1 agrees at 8 bases. With V trimmed by 6 bases and J by 6 bases, 6 bases remained unmatched. Germline V gene lookup returns CDR1 MDHEN and CDR2 SYDVKM. The CDR3 is 13 amino acids. The CDR3 nucleotides read TGTGCCAGCAGCGCACAGGGGGTGGATGGCTACACCTTC. Its protein is CASSAQGVDGYTF.

The chain couples TRBV5-4 to TRBJ2-5; 8 bases align to TRBD2. The CDR3 contains 17 residues. The V gene end was trimmed by 4 bases and the J gene end by 4 bases; junction bases not matched to a gene: 15. CDR1 SGHNT and CDR2 YYREEE come from the germline V gene (reference sequence). CDR3 region: CASSPREAGALGETQYF. DNA for the CDR3: TGTGCCAGCAGCCCCCGGGAAGCGGGAGCCCTAGGAGAGACCCAGTACTTC.

The chain employs TRBV29-1 and TRBJ2-1; 10 bases align to TRBD2. After removal of 4 bases from V and 3 bases from J, the junction contained 3 bases not matched to a gene. Germline V gene sequence: CDR1 SQVTM, CDR2 ANQGSEA. The CDR3 length is 14 residues. The CDR3 region has the DNA TGCAGCGTTGGGGCTAGCGGGAGCTACAATGAGCAGTTCTTC. Translating gives CSVGASGSYNEQFF.

This clone came up a few times. This sequence joins TRBV19 and TRBJ1-1, with D possibly being TRBD1 (6 bases). The length of the CDR3 is 16 residues. Trimming removed 8 bases at V and 4 bases at J, with 23 bases between. Per germline, CDR1 LNHDA and CDR2 SQIVND (reference sequence). CDR3 DNA sequence: TGTGCCAGTCTGAACACCCAGGGGCTGAGGATCACTGAAGCTTTCTTT. Translating gives CASLNTQGLRITEAFF.

V gene TRBV7-9 combines with J gene TRBJ2-7, with a tentative D call TRBD1 (6 bases). Trimming took 3 bases from V and 4 from J, leaving 16 bases between them. Germline V gene sequence: CDR1 SEHNR, CDR2 FQNEAQ (reference sequence). The CDR3 is 15 residues long. CDR3 coding DNA: TGTGCCAGCAGCTTTCAAACAGGGTCGGGGTACGAGCAGTACTTC. This codes for CASSFQTGSGYEQYF.